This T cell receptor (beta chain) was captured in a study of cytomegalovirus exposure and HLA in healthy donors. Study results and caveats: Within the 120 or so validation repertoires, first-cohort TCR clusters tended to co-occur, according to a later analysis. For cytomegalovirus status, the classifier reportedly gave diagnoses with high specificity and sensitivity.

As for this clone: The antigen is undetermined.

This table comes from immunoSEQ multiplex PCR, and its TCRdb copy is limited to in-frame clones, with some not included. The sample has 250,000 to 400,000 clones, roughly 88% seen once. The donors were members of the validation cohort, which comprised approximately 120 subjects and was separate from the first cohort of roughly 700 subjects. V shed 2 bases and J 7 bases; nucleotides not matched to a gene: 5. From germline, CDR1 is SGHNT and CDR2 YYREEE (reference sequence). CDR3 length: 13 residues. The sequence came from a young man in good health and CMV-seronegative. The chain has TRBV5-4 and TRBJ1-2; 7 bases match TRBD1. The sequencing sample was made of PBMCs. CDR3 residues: CASSLGDRAGYTF. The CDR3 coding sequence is TGTGCCAGCAGCTTAGGAGACAGGGCTGGCTACACCTTC. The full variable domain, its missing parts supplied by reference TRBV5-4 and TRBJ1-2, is ETGVTQSPTHLIKTRGQQVTLRCSSQSGHNTVSWYQQALGQGPQFIFQYYREEENGRGNFPPRFSGLQFPNYSSELNVNALELDDSALYLCASSLGDRAGYTFGSGTRLTVV.